These 2 T cell receptor beta chains originate from one sample sequenced in a study of response to subunit inactivated influenza vaccine. TCRdb re-analysed the RT-PCR reads in MiXCR, keeping a single row per CDR3 protein. The table has about 240,000 distinct CDR3 sequences, 12% seen once. Sample: non-naive T cells sorted from PBMCs, taken 14 days before vaccination. The source is a man aged 50-60 years who received an inactivated influenza vaccine.

The chain combines TRBV5-1 with TRBJ1-3, with 9 bases aligning to TRBD1. The CDR3 has 17 residues. V was clipped by 0 bases and J by 2 bases; unmatched bases: 6. Germline V gives CDR1 SGHRS, CDR2 YFSETQ. CDR3 sequence reads: CASSLDHRGQAGNTIYF. CDR3 DNA: TGCGCCAGCAGCTTGGATCACAGGGGGCAAGCTGGAAACACCATATATTTT.

This clonotype was recorded many times. The chain links TRBV4-2 to TRBJ2-5, with a tentative D call TRBD1 (6 bases). Trimming cost V 1 base and J 7 bases, with 19 bases left between them. The CDR3 length is 16 residues. CDR1 is LGHNA and CDR2 is YNFKEQ in the germline V gene. The CDR3 DNA reads TGTGCCAGCAGCCAAGGGTCCAGGGGTGGATCGGGGACCCAGTACTTC. Translation gives CASSQGSRGGSGTQYF.